Each of the 20 T cell receptor beta chains below was sequenced from the same sample in a study of T cells after yellow fever vaccination. One entry per CDR3 protein, called by TCRdb with MiXCR from the 5' RACE reads. Seen here are fewer than 400,000 distinct CDR3 sequences, 9.5% to 12% observed once, and the top ten hold about 3.3%. Material: CD4+ T cells sorted from PBMCs, obtained 45 days after the yellow fever booster vaccination. Receptors originate from a man aged 18 to 29 who received the YFV17D yellow fever vaccine.

The sample holds a few counts of this clonotype. The CDR3 DNA follows: TGTGCCACCAGCAGAGATCAGAACATTCAGTACTTC. Protein product: CATSRDQNIQYF. V gene TRBV15 combines with J gene TRBJ2-4; D remains unclear. V gave up 0 bases and J gave up 7 bases, with 4 bases separating them. Germline loops: CDR1 LNHNV, CDR2 YYDKDF (reference sequence). The CDR3 extends over 12 amino acids.

This clonotype was recorded a few times. This chain links TRBV6-2 or TRBV6-3 with TRBJ2-2; D could derive from TRBD1 or TRBD2 (5 bases each). This CDR3 spans 14 amino acids. V gave up 10 bases and J gave up 4 bases, with 16 bases separating them. Germline V lookup: CDR1 MNHEY, CDR2 SVGEGT. The CDR3 sequence: CATARDGSTGELFF. CDR3 nucleotide sequence: TGTGCCACCGCCCGGGACGGAAGCACCGGGGAGCTGTTTTTT.

This clonotype has at least ten counts. This chain uses TRBV12-3 or TRBV12-4 with TRBJ1-1, with a weak D call TRBD1 (6 bases). CDR3 length: 14 amino acids. The germline V and J ends were trimmed by 5 bases and 3 bases, with 13 bases remaining between them. The CDR3 bases are TGTGCCAGCAGTCTCAGGGGCCGAGACACTGAAGCTTTCTTT. It encodes CASSLRGRDTEAFF.

This chain uses TRBV19 with TRBJ2-2; D remains unclear. CDR3 size: 15 residues. Germline CDR1 LNHDA, CDR2 SQIVND (reference sequence). Deletions cut 2 bases from V and 0 bases from J, with 7 bases between. CDR3 coding DNA: TGTGCCAGTAGTATAAGACACGCGAACACCGGGGAGCTGTTTTTT. Encoded protein: CASSIRHANTGELFF.

There are many counts of this clonotype. This rearrangement joins TRBV2 to TRBJ1-2; D is perhaps TRBD1 (6 bases). V was shortened by 4 bases and J by 4 bases, with 13 bases between the two germline ends. Germline V gene lookup returns CDR1 SNHLY and CDR2 FYNNEI. The CDR3 is 14 residues long. The CDR3 bases are TGTGCCAGCAGTGTCGTGGGGGGGGCCTATGGCTACACCTTC. Amino acid sequence: CASSVVGGAYGYTF.

This clonotype was counted only a few times. The CDR3 loop is CASSTTPDVYEQYV. DNA for the CDR3: TGTGCCAGCAGCACGACTCCTGACGTTTACGAGCAGTACGTC. This chain links TRBV5-5 with TRBJ2-7; D gene uncertain. This CDR3 has 14 residues. Germline CDR1 SGHKS, CDR2 YYEKEE (reference sequence). The V end was cut by 4 bases, the J end by 4 bases, with 15 bases between.

This clonotype was detected many times. V is TRBV18 and J is TRBJ1-1, with D perhaps matching TRBD1 (6 bases). The germline CDR1 and CDR2 sequences are KGHSH and LQKENI. The ends were cut back, 4 bases at V and 1 base at J, with 19 bases in the middle. The CDR3 is 17 amino acids. The CDR3 loop is CASSLLAGGPWNTEAFF. CDR3 bases: TGTGCCAGCTCACTCCTCGCCGGGGGCCCATGGAACACTGAAGCTTTCTTT.

This clonotype occurred many times. The gene calls are TRBV20-1 and TRBJ2-3; possibly TRBD2 for D (5 bases). V shed 3 bases and J shed 2 bases, with 15 bases lying between them. This CDR3 comprises 15 residues. Germline lookup yields CDR1 DFQATT and CDR2 SNEGSKA (reference sequence). CDR3: CSASDRTSFTDTQYF. In DNA form, the CDR3 reads TGCAGTGCTAGTGATAGGACTTCATTCACAGATACGCAGTATTTT.

This clonotype was observed many times. This chain uses TRBV7-2 with TRBJ2-5; no firm D call. Germline assignment: CDR1 SGHTA and CDR2 FQGNSA. The CDR3 is made up of 14 amino acids. Trimming removed 4 bases at V and 3 bases at J, with 12 bases between. The CDR3 here is CASSYGVGKETQYF. The DNA of the CDR3 is TGTGCCAGCAGCTACGGCGTGGGGAAAGAGACCCAGTACTTC.

V gene TRBV6-4 combines with J gene TRBJ1-1; D may be TRBD1 (5 bases). The CDR3 spans 14 residues. Germline V gives CDR1 MRHNA, CDR2 SNTAGT. V lost 9 bases, J lost 1 base, and 15 bases lay in between. The CDR3 loop reads CASRDSSSNTEAFF. The CDR3 bases are TGTGCCAGTCGGGACTCCTCATCGAACACTGAAGCTTTCTTT.

The genes are TRBV6-5 and TRBJ1-5; possibly TRBD1 for D (6 bases). This CDR3 has 14 residues. V was pared by 5 bases and J by 7 bases, with 15 bases between. The germline gives CDR1 MNHEY, CDR2 SVGAGI. CDR3 loop: CASSPDRRGQPQHF. CDR3 in DNA: TGTGCCAGCAGTCCCGACAGGCGGGGCCAGCCCCAGCATTTT.

The chain couples TRBV5-1 to TRBJ1-1; D is perhaps TRBD1 (5 bases). This CDR3 is 13 amino acids long. Germline-derived CDR1 and CDR2 are SGHRS and YFSETQ. V was clipped by 5 bases and J by 4 bases, with 12 bases between them. CDR3 coding DNA: TGCGCCAGCAGTCAGGGTTGGAGCACTGAAGCTTTCTTT. This encodes CASSQGWSTEAFF. The variable domain in full, completed from reference TRBV5-1 and TRBJ1-1, reads KAGVTQTPRYLIKTRGQQVTLSCSPISGHRSVSWYQQTPGQGLQFLFEYFSETQRNKGNFPGRFSGRQFSNSRSEMNVSTLELGDSALYLCASSQGWSTEAFFGQGTRLTVV.

This clonotype showed up just a few times. This chain links TRBV3-1 with TRBJ2-5, with a weak D call TRBD1 (6 bases). Germline lookup yields CDR1 LGHDT and CDR2 YNNKEL (reference sequence). V was cut by 3 bases and J by 0 bases, with 11 bases left in between. The CDR3 consists of 15 residues. The CDR3 bases are TGTGCCAGCAGCCATGATGGACAGTACCAAGAGACCCAGTACTTC. As protein: CASSHDGQYQETQYF.

V and J are TRBV14 and TRBJ2-2; tentative D call: TRBD2 (6 bases). Trimming left V 3 bases short and J 6 bases short, with 17 bases between. The CDR3 is 16 amino acids. CDR1 and CDR2 (germline): SGHDN, FVKESK. Here the CDR3 DNA reads TGTGCCAGCAGCCACCTGTACGGGGGTGTGGCCGGGGAGCTGTTTTTT. The encoded protein is CASSHLYGGVAGELFF.

Only a few counts were recorded for this clonotype. The CDR3 bases are TGCAGCGTTGAGCGGGGGGCCCAAGAGACCCAGTACTTC. Residues: CSVERGAQETQYF. J is TRBJ2-5 and V is TRBV29-1; 8 bases map to TRBD2. This CDR3 spans 13 amino acids. CDR1 and CDR2 (germline): SQVTM, ANQGSEA. Trimming took 3 bases from V and 1 from J; bases not matched to a gene: 1.

This clonotype was recorded a few times. The J gene is TRBJ1-2, the V gene TRBV9; unclear D gene. The CDR3 consists of 14 residues. Germline V gene sequence: CDR1 SGDLS, CDR2 YYNGEE. Trimming cost V 1 base and J 2 bases, with 9 bases left between them. Here the CDR3 reads CASSVSLENYGYTF. In nucleotides, the CDR3 is TGTGCCAGCAGCGTATCTCTCGAAAACTATGGCTACACCTTC.

The CDR3 nucleotides read TGTGCCATCAGTGAGCAGGGGGGCGGCTATGGCTACACCTTC. Its translation: CAISEQGGGYGYTF. The chain has TRBV10-3 and TRBJ1-2; 7 bases are shared with TRBD1. Germline V CDR1 and CDR2: ENHRY, SYGVKD. The trim removed 2 bases at V and 4 bases at J, leaving 4 bases unmatched. CDR3 size: 14 residues.

This clonotype was seen only a few times. The rearrangement uses TRBV7-9 and TRBJ2-3; D unresolved. The V and J ends lost 2 bases and 0 bases respectively, with 6 bases between them. The CDR3 is 14 amino acids. CDR1 is SEHNR, CDR2 FQNEAQ, per germline (reference sequence). The CDR3 loop is CASSLRVSTDTQYF. Written as DNA, the CDR3 is TGTGCCAGCAGCTTAAGGGTCAGCACAGATACGCAGTATTTT.

This clonotype came up a few times. V usage is TRBV28 and J usage is TRBJ2-7; perhaps TRBD1 as D (6 bases). CDR1 and CDR2 (germline): MDHEN, SYDVKM. Trimming left V 8 bases short and J 0 bases short, with 11 bases between. There are 13 residues in the CDR3. Written as DNA, the CDR3 is TGTGCCAGCCAACTAGGGGGCTCCTACGAGCAGTACGTC. The encoded protein is CASQLGGSYEQYV.

This clonotype appeared a few times. The rearrangement joins TRBV3-1 to TRBJ2-3; D is unresolved. Germline V gives CDR1 LGHDT, CDR2 YNNKEL (reference sequence). Trimming stripped 0 bases from V and 7 bases from J, with 8 bases between. The CDR3 contains 13 residues. The CDR3 nucleotides read TGTGCCAGCAGCCAAGATAACGCCTATACGCAGTATTTT. Protein product: CASSQDNAYTQYF.